The clone carrying this TCR beta chain was recorded many times. Antigen unknown. Quantitative molecular-barcoded 5'-RACE generated the TCR beta libraries. From the 5' RACE reads, TCRdb called clonotypes with MiXCR, one entry per CDR3 protein. The repertoire includes fewer than 550,000 distinct CDR3 sequences, roughly 5.3% of them detected once, and roughly 3.5% sits in the top ten. This record belongs to a study of CD8 T cells in ankylosing spondylitis. Unmatched junction bases numbered 7, after V lost 6 bases and J lost 2 bases. Germline V gene data show CDR1 as WSHSY and CDR2 as SAAADI. This CDR3 has 15 amino acids. Overall study results and limits: For ankylosing spondylitis blood, a TCR beta motif of about eight highly homologous variants appeared characteristic. Some motif variants had been reported before (in reactive arthritis synovial fluid and blood). Disease-associated clones were CD8+ and fairly uncommon in peripheral blood.

The sequence came from a male donor with ankylosing spondylitis. J is TRBJ2-7 and V is TRBV10-2; 10 bases fit TRBD1. The specimen was blood, either unsorted or a sorted T cell fraction (not recorded which). CDR3 sequence (DNA): TGCGCCAGCAGCGATCGGGACAGGGGACCCTACGAGCAGTACTTC. This codes for CASSDRDRGPYEQYF.